Shown below are 13 T cell receptor beta chains from a single sample sequenced in a study of a mutant IDH1 vaccine in newly diagnosed glioma. This table comes from immunoSEQ multiplex PCR, and its TCRdb copy is limited to in-frame clones, with some not included. The sample gives fewer than 55,000 clones, less than 70% of which show up once; under 5.5% is in the top ten. Time point of the sample: week 47, end of study. In the vaccine, a single dose held 300 ug of the mutant IDH1 20-mer peptide, along with topical imiquimod. Their specific antigens are unknown. The specimen was peripheral blood mononuclear cells (PBMCs), collected from a glioma patient whose treatment included an IDH1 peptide vaccine. The source of these receptors is a man between 35 and 55 years old with glioma. Some clones in this sample may be carry-over from other donors' samples.

The chain links TRBV6-5 to TRBJ2-2, with D perhaps TRBD1 (5 bases). The CDR3 has 15 amino acids. The germline V gene encodes CDR1 MNHEY and CDR2 SVGAGI. V shed 8 bases and J shed 6 bases, with 19 bases lying between them. For the CDR3, the DNA is TGTGCCAGCCGAACACCACAGGAGACCGCCGGGGAGCTGTTTTTT. Translation gives CASRTPQETAGELFF.

This clone has more than one count but fewer than ten. The chain has TRBV19 and TRBJ2-3, with TRBD2 matching 8 bases. The CDR3 runs to 15 residues. After removal of 3 bases from V and 6 bases from J, the junction contained 8 bases not matched to a gene. In germline, CDR1 is LNHDA, CDR2 SQIVND (reference sequence). The CDR3 DNA reads as TGTGCCAGTAGTATGGAGAGCGGGGGCGGGGATACGCAGTATTTT. This translates into CASSMESGGGDTQYF.

CDR3 sequence (DNA): TGTGCCAGCAGCCCGGGTACGGTTTCGGGGTTTACAGATACGCAGTATTTT. Translated, it gives CASSPGTVSGFTDTQYF. V and J are TRBV11-2 and TRBJ2-3; tentative D call: TRBD2 (5 bases). Per germline, CDR1 SGHAT and CDR2 FQNNGV. This CDR3 has 17 residues. Trimming pared 5 bases from V and 3 bases from J, leaving 21 bases between.

This sequence joins TRBV6-6 and TRBJ1-5; weak D call: TRBD1 (5 bases). This CDR3 region has 14 residues. V was shortened by 4 bases and J by 4 bases, with 11 bases between the two germline ends. Germline-derived CDR1 and CDR2 are MNHNY and SVGAGI (reference sequence). CDR3 sequence reads: CASSWDPGNQPQHF. The CDR3 DNA is TGTGCCAGCAGTTGGGACCCAGGGAATCAGCCCCAGCATTTT.

The chain uses TRBV4-1 and TRBJ1-1, with a possible D match to TRBD1 (5 bases). V was cut by 2 bases and J by 2 bases, with 30 bases left in between. This CDR3 has 21 amino acids. The germline V gene has CDR1 MGHRA and CDR2 YSYEKL. The CDR3 here is CASSQTRSRAGPNVFNTEAFF. DNA of the CDR3: TGCGCCAGCAGCCAAACACGGTCACGGGCAGGGCCAAACGTTTTCAACACTGAAGCTTTCTTT.

Here the CDR3 reads CASSIGEDYGYTF. The CDR3 nucleotides are TGCGCCAGCAGCATAGGGGAAGACTATGGCTACACCTTC. The rearrangement joins TRBV5-1 to TRBJ1-2, with a weak D call TRBD1 (5 bases). Trimming shortened V by 4 bases and J by 3 bases, and 10 bases separated the two germline ends. CDR1 is SGHRS and CDR2 is YFSETQ in the germline V gene. This CDR3 spans 13 amino acids. Based on the CDR3 plus reference TRBV5-1 and TRBJ1-2, the full variable domain is KAGVTQTPRYLIKTRGQQVTLSCSPISGHRSVSWYQQTPGQGLQFLFEYFSETQRNKGNFPGRFSGRQFSNSRSEMNVSTLELGDSALYLCASSIGEDYGYTFGSGTRLTVV.

This chain connects TRBV27 to TRBJ1-6; 8 nucleotides align to TRBD1. Germline values: CDR1 MNHEY, CDR2 SMNVEV (reference sequence). Losses at the gene ends were 3 bases for V and 8 bases for J; bases not matched to a gene: 6. This CDR3 comprises 15 residues. The CDR3 is CASSLRTGWDSPLHF. The CDR3 DNA is TGTGCCAGCAGTTTGAGGACAGGGTGGGATTCACCCCTCCACTTT.

This clone was seen a handful of times. The V and J genes are TRBV27 and TRBJ2-3; TRBD1 aligns across 9 bases. In germline, CDR1 is MNHEY, CDR2 SMNVEV (reference sequence). The CDR3 is 14 residues long. V shed 0 bases, J shed 6 bases, and the junction held 1 base outside the gene matches. The CDR3 spells CASSLSTGGDTQYF. As DNA, the CDR3 is TGTGCCAGCAGTTTATCGACAGGGGGGGATACGCAGTATTTT.

This clone was observed a few times. The gene calls are TRBV29-1 and TRBJ1-2; 8 bases line up with TRBD1. Losses at the gene ends were 7 bases for V and 6 bases for J; bases not matched to a gene: 7. CDR3 size: 12 residues. Per the germline V gene, CDR1 is SQVTM and CDR2 is ANQGSEA. CDR3 bases: TGCAGCGCTGCCCAGGGGGCAAATGGCTACACCTTC. Translation gives CSAAQGANGYTF.

This rearrangement joins TRBV14 to TRBJ1-2, with D uncertain. Germline assignment: CDR1 SGHDN and CDR2 FVKESK. V was clipped by 2 bases and J by 6 bases, with 7 bases between them. The CDR3 runs to 12 residues. DNA of the CDR3: TGTGCCAGCAGCCAAAGCGGGGATGGCTACACCTTC. It is translated as CASSQSGDGYTF.

The gene calls are TRBV11-1 and TRBJ1-2; 7 positions agree with TRBD1. The V gene's germline CDR1 is SGHAT and CDR2 FQDESV (reference sequence). The CDR3 totals 13 residues. The ends lost 4 bases at V and 2 bases at J; junction bases unmatched: 1. CDR3 in amino acids: CASSSQGNYGYTF. The CDR3 nucleotides read TGTGCCAGCAGCTCACAGGGGAACTATGGCTACACCTTC.

The J gene is TRBJ1-2, the V gene TRBV4-2; possible D gene TRBD1, 6 bases. The CDR3 runs to 17 residues. Germline assignment: CDR1 LGHNA and CDR2 YNFKEQ. V lost 3 bases and J lost 0, with 17 bases in between. CDR3 nucleotides: TGTGCCAGCAGCCAGCCACAGGGCCCGGGATCTAACTATGGCTACACCTTC. Its translation is CASSQPQGPGSNYGYTF.

The V call is TRBV5-6, the J call TRBJ2-1; a weak D match, TRBD2 (5 bases). CDR3 length equals 13 residues. V lost 5 bases, J lost 8 bases, and 14 bases lay in between. CDR1 and CDR2 (germline): SGHDT, YYEEEE. DNA of the CDR3: TGTGCCAGCAGTCTTGGACTCAACCATGAGCAGTTCTTC. Its translation is CASSLGLNHEQFF.